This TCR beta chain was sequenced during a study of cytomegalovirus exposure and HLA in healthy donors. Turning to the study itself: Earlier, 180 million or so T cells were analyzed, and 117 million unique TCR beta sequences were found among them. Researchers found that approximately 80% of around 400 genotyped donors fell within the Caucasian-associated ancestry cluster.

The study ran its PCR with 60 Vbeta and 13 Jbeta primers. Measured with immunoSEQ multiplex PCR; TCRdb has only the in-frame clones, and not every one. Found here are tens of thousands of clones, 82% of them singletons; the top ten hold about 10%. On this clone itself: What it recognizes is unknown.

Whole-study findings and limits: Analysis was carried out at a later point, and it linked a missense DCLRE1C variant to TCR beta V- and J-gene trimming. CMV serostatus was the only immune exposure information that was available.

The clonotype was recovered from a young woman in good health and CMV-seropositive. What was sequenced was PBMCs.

CDR3 amino acids: CASSLTQGGYEQYF. The CDR3 nucleotides are TGTGCCAGCAGCTTGACGCAGGGGGGCTACGAGCAGTACTTC. The chain employs TRBV7-9 and TRBJ2-7; possible D gene TRBD1, 7 bases. The CDR3 is 14 amino acids. Trimming left V 3 bases short and J 3 bases short, with 12 bases between. Germline V gene sequence: CDR1 SEHNR, CDR2 FQNEAQ (reference sequence).